A selection of T cell receptor beta chains follows, all from one sample in a study of human T cells and chemical hapten exposure. TCRdb ran MiXCR on the RACE reads and lists one entry per CDR3 protein. The sample carries under 300,000 distinct CDR3 sequences, around 7.7% recorded once. The starting material was whole blood, obtained in connection with sensitization to the hapten diphenylcyclopropenone (DPC). These receptors were obtained from a man younger than 35 with alopecia areata. Some clones in this sample may be carry-over from other donors' samples. Both conserved end residues are part of each CDR3. Fields, in order: V gene, J gene, CDR3 protein.

TRBV4-3	TRBJ2-1	CASSQFARGGWSYNEQFF
TRBV7-2	TRBJ2-5	CASSLRLGANGETQYF
TRBV4-3	TRBJ2-1	CASSQGLVTSSYNEQFF
TRBV6-5	TRBJ2-2	CASSYQPDTGELFF
TRBV28	TRBJ1-1	CASRTRDSPPNTEAFF
TRBV7-3	TRBJ1-1	CASSKDRVNTEAFF
TRBV20-1	TRBJ2-5	CSARDRTSGVETQYF
TRBV7-8	TRBJ2-1	CASSTRLAGIYNEQFF
TRBV12-3/TRBV12-4	TRBJ1-4	CASRTGTGALGKLFF
TRBV11-1	TRBJ2-2	CASSLDAGVTGELFF
TRBV6-5	TRBJ2-5	CASKALAGGGTQYF
TRBV4-3	TRBJ2-7	CASSLSGGSYEQYF
TRBV10-2	TRBJ2-2	CASSEVPVRNTGELFF
TRBV20-1	TRBJ2-7	CSARWFRTLIPEQYF
TRBV25-1	TRBJ2-3	CASSLGRSADTQYF
TRBV6-2/TRBV6-3	TRBJ2-1	CASSWASSSYNEQFF
TRBV6-6	TRBJ1-6	CASSNPQGVSNSPLHF